The 20 T cell receptor beta chains reported below all come from one sample, sequenced in a study of CD8 T cell repertoires and HIV-1 epitope variants. Some clones are missing from TCRdb's copy, which holds only in-frame ones; the method was immunoSEQ multiplex PCR. This table holds a few thousand clones, 55% to 65% found once. These TCRs are of unknown antigen specificity. The sequenced sample was cultured CD8+ T cells derived from PBMCs. The source is a male donor with HIV.

By its share, this clone is large. At the DNA level, this CDR3 is encoded by other sequences in the same sample as well. The chain links TRBV27 to TRBJ2-7, with D perhaps matching TRBD1 (6 bases). Germline lookup yields CDR1 MNHEY and CDR2 SMNVEV (reference sequence). This CDR3 comprises 16 residues. V was cut by 0 bases and J by 0 bases, with 12 bases left in between. CDR3 in amino acids: CASSLSQGTLSYEQYF. CDR3 coding DNA: TGTGCCAGCAGTTTATCACAGGGAACCCTCTCCTACGAGCAGTACTTC.

The chain is built from TRBV7-9 and TRBJ2-3; D ambiguous. This CDR3 comprises 15 residues. V shed 1 base and J shed 0 bases, with 8 bases lying between them. Germline CDR1 is SEHNR and CDR2 is FQNEAQ (reference sequence). This chain's CDR3 is CASSLDIGSTDTQYF. The CDR3 DNA reads TGTGCCAGCAGCTTAGATATAGGGAGCACAGATACGCAGTATTTT.

CDR3 coding DNA: TGCGCCAGCAGCAAGGTCCTAGCGGGGGAAGAGACCCAGTACTTC. It codes for CASSKVLAGEETQYF. J is TRBJ2-5 and V is TRBV5-1; 10 bases match TRBD2. J gave up 3 bases and V 4 bases, and 6 bases lay outside the gene matches. This CDR3 has 15 amino acids. The germline V gene encodes CDR1 SGHRS and CDR2 YFSETQ.

This clone was found once. The chain employs TRBV7-3 and TRBJ1-2; a possible D gene is TRBD1 (5 bases). CDR3 length: 13 amino acids. V lost 5 bases, J lost 7 bases, and 14 bases lay in between. Germline V gives CDR1 SGHTA, CDR2 FQGTGA. The CDR3 loop reads CASSHGGSAGYTF. The CDR3 DNA reads as TGTGCCAGCAGCCACGGGGGAAGCGCTGGCTACACCTTC.

This clone showed up just once. The chain combines TRBV6-1 with TRBJ2-1; the D is unclear. Germline-derived CDR1 and CDR2 are MNHNS and SASEGT. The germline V and J ends were trimmed by 6 bases and 3 bases, with 15 bases remaining between them. This CDR3 is 15 amino acids long. The CDR3 DNA reads as TGTGCCAGCAGCGAATCCCCCCCAGTCTACAATGAGCAGTTCTTC. This gives the protein CASSESPPVYNEQFF.

The CDR3, as DNA: TGTGCCAGCAGTGAACGGGACAGGGGGCCCACCGGGGAGCTGTTTTTT. Residues: CASSERDRGPTGELFF. This chain uses TRBV2 with TRBJ2-2; 12 nucleotides agree with TRBD1. V was pared by 2 bases and J by 4 bases, with 2 bases of the junction left unmatched. CDR1 is SNHLY and CDR2 is FYNNEI in the germline V gene. There are 16 residues in the CDR3.

This chain connects TRBV19 to TRBJ2-1; 13 nucleotides agree with TRBD2. The CDR3 extends over 17 amino acids. The germline V gene encodes CDR1 LNHDA and CDR2 SQIVND (reference sequence). The ends lost 7 bases at V and 6 bases at J; junction bases unmatched: 12. In DNA, the CDR3 is TGTGCCAGTACTCAATACTCGGGACTAGCGGGAATCAATGAGCAGTTCTTC. Its protein product is CASTQYSGLAGINEQFF.

The chain combines TRBV15 with TRBJ2-2; D unresolved. This CDR3 region has 14 residues. Trimming cost V 8 bases and J 4 bases, with 14 bases left between them. Germline V lookup: CDR1 LNHNV, CDR2 YYDKDF (reference sequence). CDR3 sequence: CATRNSLSTGELFF. As DNA, the CDR3 is TGTGCCACCCGTAATAGCTTGAGCACCGGGGAGCTGTTTTTT. The full variable domain, completed using reference TRBV15 and TRBJ2-2, is DAMVIQNPRYQVTQFGKPVTLSCSQTLNHNVMYWYQQKSSQAPKLLFHYYDKDFNNEADTPDNFQSRRPNTSFCFLDIRSPGLGDTAMYLCATRNSLSTGELFFGEGSRLTVL.

This clone appeared a single time. This chain uses TRBV19 with TRBJ2-5, with 7 bases that match TRBD1. In germline, CDR1 is LNHDA, CDR2 SQIVND (reference sequence). CDR3 size: 14 residues. V lost 3 bases and J lost 5; bases outside the gene matches: 6. This CDR3 reads CASSIRQGSETQYF. The CDR3 DNA is TGTGCCAGTAGTATTAGACAGGGTTCGGAGACCCAGTACTTC. The full variable domain, in which reference TRBV19 and TRBJ2-5 provide the parts outside the CDR3, is DGGITQSPKYLFRKEGQNVTLSCEQNLNHDAMYWYRQDPGQGLRLIYYSQIVNDFQKGDIAEGYSVSREKKESFPLTVTSAQKNPTAFYLCASSIRQGSETQYFGPGTRLLVL.

This chain links TRBV5-8 with TRBJ1-3; no definite D call. CDR3 length: 14 residues. Germline CDR1 and CDR2: SGHTS and YDEGEE. The V and J ends lost 3 bases and 2 bases respectively, with 9 bases between them. The CDR3 spells CASSYWETGNTIYF. CDR3 sequence (DNA): TGTGCCAGCAGCTATTGGGAGACTGGAAACACCATATATTTT.

The chain couples TRBV10-2 to TRBJ2-7, with D unclear. Trimming cost V 8 bases and J 5 bases, with 19 bases left between them. CDR1 is WSHSY and CDR2 is SAAADI in the germline V gene. The CDR3 covers 14 residues. The CDR3 loop reads CASAPGSLWDEQYF. The CDR3 DNA follows: TGCGCCAGCGCCCCAGGCAGCCTTTGGGACGAGCAGTACTTC.

This clone was seen just once. The J gene is TRBJ1-1, the V gene TRBV21-1. TRBV21-1 is labeled a pseudogene. The CDR3 contains 18 residues. Here the CDR3 reads CASSNKKRTGAMNTEAFF. The CDR3, as DNA: TGTGCCAGCAGCAATAAAAAGCGGACGGGGGCCATGAACACTGAAGCTTTCTTT.

The J gene is TRBJ2-7, the V gene TRBV13; TRBD2 agrees at 9 bases. Unmatched junction bases numbered 10, after V lost 5 bases and J lost 5 bases. Germline V gives CDR1 PRHDT, CDR2 FYEKMQ (reference sequence). This CDR3 has 15 amino acids. The CDR3 loop is CASSTVAGEIHEQYF. The CDR3 region has the DNA TGTGCCAGCAGCACCGTAGCGGGAGAAATCCACGAGCAGTACTTC. The whole variable domain, filled in from reference TRBV13 and TRBJ2-7, reads AAGVIQSPRHLIKEKRETATLKCYPIPRHDTVYWYQQGPGQDPQFLISFYEKMQSDKGSIPDRFSAQQFSDYHSELNMSSLELGDSALYFCASSTVAGEIHEQYFGPGTRLTVT.

The chain uses TRBV28 and TRBJ2-3; D uncertain. This CDR3 has 13 residues. The V gene lost 5 bases and the J gene lost 1 base, with 7 bases spanning the gap. CDR1 MDHEN and CDR2 SYDVKM come from the germline V gene. CDR3 nucleotides: TGTGCCAGCAGTCACCGGGGCACAGATACGCAGTATTTT. Translated: CASSHRGTDTQYF.

Only a few counts were recorded for this clone. The J gene is TRBJ1-2, the V gene TRBV2, with no clear D. The germline gives CDR1 SNHLY, CDR2 FYNNEI. The CDR3 has 13 residues. Trimming pared 3 bases from V and 6 bases from J, leaving 11 bases between. CDR3 in amino acids: CASSEWEADGYTF. In DNA form, the CDR3 reads TGTGCCAGCAGTGAGTGGGAGGCCGATGGCTACACCTTC.

By sample fraction, this clone is medium-sized (0.01 to 0.1%). This sequence joins TRBV4-1 and TRBJ1-1; TRBD1 matches at 8 bases. The ends lost 4 bases at V and 8 bases at J; junction bases unmatched: 6. Per germline, CDR1 MGHRA and CDR2 YSYEKL. The CDR3 is 13 amino acids. The CDR3 bases are TGCGCCAGCAGCCGTTTACAGGGGGAGGAAGCTTTCTTT. Translating gives CASSRLQGEEAFF.

V and J are TRBV28 and TRBJ1-1; D ambiguous. Trimming took 8 bases from V and 1 from J, leaving 11 bases between them. Germline V CDR1 and CDR2: MDHEN, SYDVKM. CDR3 size: 13 residues. The chain's CDR3 is CASGLEGNTEAFF. In nucleotides, the CDR3 is TGTGCCAGCGGTCTGGAGGGGAACACTGAAGCTTTCTTT.

The chain joins TRBV6-5 to TRBJ2-7, with D maybe TRBD1 (5 bases). Germline V gene data show CDR1 as MNHEY and CDR2 as SVGAGI. CDR3 length: 13 residues. Trimming took 2 bases from V and 2 from J, leaving 7 bases between them. CDR3 region: CASSYATAYEQYF. The CDR3 DNA follows: TGTGCCAGCAGTTACGCGACAGCCTACGAGCAGTACTTC.

The chain combines TRBV5-8 with TRBJ1-2, with TRBD1 identical over 8 bases. The J segment lost 4 bases and the V segment lost 7 bases, leaving 9 bases of the junction unmatched. This CDR3 region has 14 residues. Germline V lookup: CDR1 SGHTS, CDR2 YDEGEE. The CDR3 region is CASVRQGASYGYTF. The CDR3 DNA reads TGTGCCAGCGTCCGCCAGGGGGCGAGCTATGGCTACACCTTC.

The V gene is TRBV6-6, the J gene TRBJ1-1; D is unresolved. Trimming took 6 bases from V and 2 from J, leaving 19 bases between them. The germline gives CDR1 MNHNY, CDR2 SVGAGI (reference sequence). The CDR3 sequence is 16 residues long. CDR3 bases: TGTGCCAGCAGCTATCCCGGGTCCTCGATAAACACTGAAGCTTTCTTT. It codes for CASSYPGSSINTEAFF.